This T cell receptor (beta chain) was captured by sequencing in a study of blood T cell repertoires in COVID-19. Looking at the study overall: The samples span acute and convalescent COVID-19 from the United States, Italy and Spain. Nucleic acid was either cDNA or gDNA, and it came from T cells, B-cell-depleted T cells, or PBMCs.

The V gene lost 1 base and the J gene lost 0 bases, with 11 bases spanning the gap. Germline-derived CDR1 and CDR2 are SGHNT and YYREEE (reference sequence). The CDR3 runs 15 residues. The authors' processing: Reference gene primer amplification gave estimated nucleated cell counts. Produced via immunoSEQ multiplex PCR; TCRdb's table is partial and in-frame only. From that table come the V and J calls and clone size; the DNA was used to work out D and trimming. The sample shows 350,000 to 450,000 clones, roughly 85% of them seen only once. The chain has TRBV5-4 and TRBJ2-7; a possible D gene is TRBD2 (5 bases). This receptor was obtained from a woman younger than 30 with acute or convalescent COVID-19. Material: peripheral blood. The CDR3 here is CASSLSVGSSYEQYF. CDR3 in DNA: TGTGCCAGCAGCTTGTCGGTGGGGAGCTCCTACGAGCAGTACTTC.